This T cell receptor (beta chain) was documented in a study of PD-1 blockade in classical Hodgkin lymphoma. General study findings and limits: By cycle point C4D1, TCR diversity had risen significantly in CD4+ cells (but not CD8+ cells). Complete responders had baseline diversity similar to newly diagnosed patients. Nivolumab initiation under 1 year post-ASCT meant exclusion.

Trimming left V 0 bases short and J 4 bases short, with 6 bases between. The CDR3 length is 13 residues. Germline lookup yields CDR1 MNHEY and CDR2 SVGAGI. The table came from immunoSEQ multiplex PCR; TCRdb's copy has only in-frame clones and leaves some out. The table includes approximately 98,000 clones, roughly 87% detected once. Worth noting for this clone: Its antigen is unknown.

Every single patient, without exception, relapsed after autologous stem cell transplantation, and brentuximab vedotin exposure varied. The sequence was collected from a human donor with classical Hodgkin lymphoma. V is TRBV6-5 and J is TRBJ1-1, with unresolved D. The sequencing here drew on peripheral blood mononuclear cells (PBMCs), taken before the second cycle of nivolumab. The CDR3 region is CASSYSFSTEAFF. For the CDR3, the DNA is TGTGCCAGCAGTTACTCGTTTTCCACTGAAGCTTTCTTT.